This T cell receptor (beta chain) appears in the sequencing data of a study of cytomegalovirus exposure and HLA in healthy donors. Germline V gives CDR1 SGHRS, CDR2 YFSETQ. The CDR3 is 15 amino acids. 13 Jbeta primers and 60 Vbeta primers were used for the PCR. Sequenced by immunoSEQ multiplex PCR; TCRdb stores in-frame clones only, minus some. The sample lists around 100,000 clones, about 76% occurring once. The sequenced sample was PBMCs. The origin of this receptor is a woman between 65 and 79 years old in good health and CMV-seropositive. The gene calls are TRBV5-1 and TRBJ2-5, with 8 bases fitting TRBD2. The DNA end favors TRBJ2-7, so the J call may be wrong. CDR3 amino acids: CASIPTSGTVYEQYF. The DNA of the CDR3 is TGCGCCAGCATTCCAACTAGCGGCACGGTCTACGAGCAGTACTTC.